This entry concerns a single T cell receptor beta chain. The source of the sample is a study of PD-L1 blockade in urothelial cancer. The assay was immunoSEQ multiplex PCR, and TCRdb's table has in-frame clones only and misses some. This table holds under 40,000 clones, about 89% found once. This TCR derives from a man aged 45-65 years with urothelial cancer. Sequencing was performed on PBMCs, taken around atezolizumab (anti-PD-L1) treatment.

The DNA of the CDR3 is TGCGCCAGCAGCATGGGACAGGGGAACATTCAGTACTTC. As protein: CASSMGQGNIQYF. V usage is TRBV10-1 and J usage is TRBJ2-4, with 10 bases lining up with TRBD1. The germline V gene has CDR1 WNHNN and CDR2 SYGVQD (reference sequence). The CDR3 totals 13 residues. V shed 6 bases, J shed 7 bases, and the junction held 3 bases outside the gene matches.